This T cell receptor beta chain was documented in a study of cytomegalovirus exposure and HLA in healthy donors. Study-level background: Early released data had approximately 86 million unique TCRs, all coming from HLA-typed donors.

The CDR3 spans 13 residues. With 0 bases removed from V and 8 bases from J, the gap between germline ends came to 10 bases. The germline V gene encodes CDR1 MGHRA and CDR2 YSYEKL. Amplification used 60 Vbeta primers and 13 Jbeta primers. Using immunoSEQ multiplex PCR, the repertoire was profiled, and TCRdb retains in-frame clones only, with some absent. Of about 160,000 clones detected, around four fifths appear once; the ten largest clones hold about 10%. Study-level points and caveats: Reportedly, fewer N-insertions than the approximately 600-donor mean appeared in an Asian-associated ancestry cluster in a later analysis. Later genetic work tied a missense DCLRE1C variant to beta-chain V and J trimming.

As to this clone: Its target is unknown.

This chain links TRBV4-1 with TRBJ1-2, with D unclear. The sample was PBMCs. This clonotype was obtained from a man aged 50-59 years in good health and CMV-seropositive. CDR3 DNA sequence: TGCGCCAGCAGCCAAGATGAGTCCCGCGGCTACACCTTC. This gives the protein CASSQDESRGYTF.